A single T cell receptor beta chain is shown here with its context. The data are from a study of response to subunit inactivated influenza vaccine. Germline V gene data show CDR1 as SNHLY and CDR2 as FYNNEI. V dropped 11 bases and J dropped 0; count of bases not matched to a gene: 14. CDR3 size: 17 residues. TCRdb re-called the RT-PCR reads with MiXCR, one entry per CDR3 protein. Here the sample spans some 640,000 distinct CDR3 sequences, 11% to 15% being singletons. The TCR comes from a man over 45 who received an inactivated influenza vaccine. The sample consisted of PBMCs from blood, taken 14 to 15 days before vaccination. The gene calls are TRBV2 and TRBJ2-1; TRBD2 aligns across 9 bases. CDR3 sequence (DNA): TGTGCCTGCTGTCACGGCGGGAGGGGAAGCTCCTACAATGAGCAGTTCTTC. Its translation is CACCHGGRGSSYNEQFF.